These 25 T cell receptor beta chains came from one sample sequenced in a study of early T cells in non-severe SARS-CoV-2 infection. Via MiXCR, TCRdb re-called the 5' RACE reads, giving one row per CDR3 protein. The data hold some 66,000 distinct CDR3 sequences, with approximately 9% observed a single time. Sequenced: whole blood. The receptors here all came from an adult who was a healthcare worker with PCR-confirmed SARS-CoV-2 infection or an uninfected control (not recorded which).

This clonotype has a handful of counts. The rearrangement uses TRBV7-2 and TRBJ2-1; tentatively, D is TRBD1 (6 bases). V lost 5 bases and J 7 bases, leaving 15 bases between the germline ends. The CDR3 is 14 residues long. Germline loops: CDR1 SGHTA, CDR2 FQGNSA. The CDR3 spells CASSTNRVNNEQFF. The DNA of the CDR3 is TGTGCCAGCAGCACTAACAGGGTAAATAATGAGCAGTTCTTC.

This clonotype was counted ten times or more. J is TRBJ1-4 and V is TRBV11-2; tentative D call: TRBD1 (5 bases). This CDR3 is built from 17 residues. The V and J ends lost 1 base and 4 bases respectively, with 16 bases between them. Germline assignment: CDR1 SGHAT and CDR2 FQNNGV. Here the CDR3 DNA reads TGTGCCAGCAGCTTAGGGACAACCGGGGGGAGTAATGAAAAACTGTTTTTT. It yields the protein CASSLGTTGGSNEKLFF.

This clonotype was counted many times. This chain links TRBV9 with TRBJ2-5, with D uncertain. CDR1 and CDR2 (germline): SGDLS, YYNGEE. The CDR3 has 11 amino acids. Trimming shortened V by 0 bases and J by 3 bases, and 0 bases separated the two germline ends. CDR3 residues: CASSVEETQYF. The DNA of the CDR3 is TGTGCCAGCAGCGTAGAAGAGACCCAGTACTTC.

This clonotype came up a few times. The rearrangement joins TRBV7-9 to TRBJ2-1; 7 nucleotides line up with TRBD2. Germline loops: CDR1 SEHNR, CDR2 FQNEAQ (reference sequence). The CDR3 totals 15 residues. Trimming removed 5 bases from V and 5 bases from J; junction bases left unmatched: 9. Here the CDR3 DNA reads TGTGCCAGCAGCCTCTCCCTAGCGGCCCACAATGAGCAGTTCTTC. It yields the protein CASSLSLAAHNEQFF. The full variable domain, its missing parts supplied by reference TRBV7-9 and TRBJ2-1, is DTGVSQNPRHKITKRGQNVTFRCDPISEHNRLYWYRQTLGQGPEFLTYFQNEAQLEKSRLLSDRFSAERPKGSFSTLEIQRTEQGDSAMYLCASSLSLAAHNEQFFGPGTRLTVL.

This clonotype has ten or more counts. This rearrangement joins TRBV19 to TRBJ1-5; D perhaps matches TRBD1 (5 bases). Trimming cost V 11 bases and J 5 bases, with 16 bases left between them. Germline V CDR1 and CDR2: LNHDA, SQIVND (reference sequence). This CDR3 is built from 13 residues. The CDR3 bases are TGTGCCGGTTCGGCCAGGGTGGATCAGCCCCAGCATTTT. Translating it yields CAGSARVDQPQHF.

The rearrangement joins TRBV27 to TRBJ2-3; 7 nucleotides match TRBD1. Germline CDR1 MNHEY, CDR2 SMNVEV (reference sequence). The CDR3 length is 13 residues. V shed 6 bases, J shed 4 bases, and the junction held 4 bases outside the gene matches. The CDR3 region has the DNA TGTGCCAGCAGGAGGGGGCTGTCAGATACGCAGTATTTT. Translation gives CASRRGLSDTQYF.

This clonotype was picked up many times. The chain has TRBV12-3 or TRBV12-4 and TRBJ2-7; 12 bases map to TRBD1. This CDR3 comprises 14 residues. Unmatched junction bases numbered 7, after V lost 6 bases and J lost 7 bases. Here the CDR3 DNA reads TGTGCCAGCAGACCGGGACAGGGGGCAATGGAGCAGTACTTC. As protein: CASRPGQGAMEQYF.

This clonotype was counted only a few times. The chain links TRBV7-9 to TRBJ2-1, with 10 positions matching TRBD1. Germline V gene data show CDR1 as SEHNR and CDR2 as FQNEAQ (reference sequence). V trimming: 2 bases; J trimming: 2 bases; junction bases outside the gene matches: 3. The CDR3 is made up of 16 amino acids. The DNA for the CDR3 is TGTGCCAGCAGCTTATTCGGGACAGGGGCCTACAATGAGCAGTTCTTC. This sequence encodes CASSLFGTGAYNEQFF.

This clonotype was observed at least ten times. The J gene is TRBJ2-1, the V gene TRBV12-3 or TRBV12-4, with TRBD2 identical over 7 bases. The CDR3 spans 18 residues. With V trimmed by 3 bases and J by 3 bases, 14 bases remained unmatched. CDR3 bases: TGTGCCAGCAGTTTCCTCCGCGGTCGCGGGAGTCTCTACAATGAGCAGTTCTTC. As protein: CASSFLRGRGSLYNEQFF.

J is TRBJ2-6 and V is TRBV20-1, with D unresolved. Per the germline V gene, CDR1 is DFQATT and CDR2 is SNEGSKA (reference sequence). The CDR3 totals 13 residues. V lost 6 bases and J lost 2, with 8 bases in between. The DNA for the CDR3 is TGCAGTGCGCAGACGGCTGGGGCCAACGTCCTGACTTTC. The encoded protein is CSAQTAGANVLTF.

This clonotype was detected a few times. The V call is TRBV4-2, the J call TRBJ2-7, with D possibly TRBD1 on 5 matching bases. CDR3 length: 14 amino acids. CDR1 and CDR2 from the germline V gene are LGHNA and YNFKEQ. Trimming took 0 bases from V and 4 from J, leaving 10 bases between them. DNA of the CDR3: TGTGCCAGCAGCCAAGAAAAAGGGGTATACGAGCAGTACTTC. Its translation is CASSQEKGVYEQYF.

The genes are TRBV20-1 and TRBJ2-1; D is perhaps TRBD1 (5 bases). Germline V gives CDR1 DFQATT, CDR2 SNEGSKA (reference sequence). The CDR3 extends over 15 amino acids. The V end lost 3 bases, the J end lost 1 base, and 13 bases lay between the germline ends. The CDR3 spells CSASRDSHSYNEQFF. CDR3 sequence (DNA): TGCAGTGCTAGTCGTGACAGCCATTCCTACAATGAGCAGTTCTTC.

CDR3 protein: CSVEEGPTGELFF. Written as DNA, the CDR3 is TGCAGCGTTGAAGAAGGACCTACCGGGGAGCTGTTTTTT. This rearrangement joins TRBV29-1 to TRBJ2-2, with unresolved D. Per germline, CDR1 SQVTM and CDR2 ANQGSEA. The CDR3 length is 13 residues. Trimming cost V 0 bases and J 5 bases, with 7 bases left between them.

This clonotype was found once. This chain links TRBV7-6 with TRBJ1-3; D not resolved. The CDR3 runs 13 residues. The germline V and J ends were trimmed by 5 bases and 1 base, with 6 bases remaining between them. Germline V lookup: CDR1 SGHVS, CDR2 FNYEAQ. CDR3 DNA: TGTGCCAGCAGCCCCGTATCTGGAAACACCATATATTTT. Translated, it gives CASSPVSGNTIYF.

This chain uses TRBV3-1 with TRBJ1-2, with 9 nucleotides matching TRBD1. V lost 3 bases, J lost 3 bases, and 2 bases stayed unmatched. CDR3 length equals 14 residues. The germline gives CDR1 LGHDT, CDR2 YNNKEL (reference sequence). For the CDR3, the DNA is TGTGCCAGCAGCCAGGGACAGGGCTACTATGGCTACACCTTC. Protein product: CASSQGQGYYGYTF.

Ten or more counts support this clonotype. The chain recombines TRBV2 with TRBJ2-3; D may correspond to TRBD1 or TRBD2 (5 bases each). V gave up 6 bases and J gave up 6 bases, with 13 bases separating them. The CDR3 runs 13 residues. Looked up from germline, CDR1 is SNHLY and CDR2 is FYNNEI. The CDR3 DNA sequence: TGTGCCAGCAGGAGGGGCGTCGTGGATACGCAGTATTTT. This encodes CASRRGVVDTQYF.

The V gene is TRBV18, the J gene TRBJ2-7; weak D call: TRBD1 (6 bases). The germline gives CDR1 KGHSH, CDR2 LQKENI. This CDR3 is 16 amino acids long. V was pared by 2 bases and J by 5 bases, with 19 bases between. The CDR3 sequence is CASSPDGWTVWHEQYF. The CDR3 nucleotides are TGTGCCAGCTCACCAGATGGTTGGACAGTCTGGCACGAGCAGTACTTC. The whole variable domain, filled in from reference TRBV18 and TRBJ2-7, reads NAGVMQNPRHLVRRRGQEARLRCSPMKGHSHVYWYRQLPEEGLKFMVYLQKENIIDESGMPKERFSAEFPKEGPSILRIQQVVRGDSAAYFCASSPDGWTVWHEQYFGPGTRLTVT.

The J gene is TRBJ2-3, the V gene TRBV29-1, with D unresolved. CDR1 SQVTM and CDR2 ANQGSEA come from the germline V gene. Trimming cost V 3 bases and J 2 bases, with 6 bases left between them. There are 12 residues in the CDR3. The CDR3 is CSVDPNTDTQYF. Written as DNA, the CDR3 is TGCAGCGTTGATCCTAACACAGATACGCAGTATTTT.

This clonotype was observed many times. The chain is built from TRBV5-6 and TRBJ2-5; D is possibly TRBD2 (7 bases). The germline V and J ends were trimmed by 1 base and 6 bases, with 16 bases remaining between them. The CDR3 loop spans 15 amino acids. Germline V gene data show CDR1 as SGHDT and CDR2 as YYEEEE. The CDR3 bases are TGTGCCAGCAGCTTGCGTTGGGGGGGCATAAAGACCCAGTACTTC. It codes for CASSLRWGGIKTQYF.

The rearrangement uses TRBV28 and TRBJ1-1; no reliable D call. This CDR3 spans 15 amino acids. Per the germline V gene, CDR1 is MDHEN and CDR2 is SYDVKM. V was clipped by 6 bases and J by 1 base, with 15 bases between them. The CDR3 DNA reads as TGTGCCAGCAGGACCGATGGCGGTTGGAACACTGAAGCTTTCTTT. Its translation is CASRTDGGWNTEAFF.

The chain joins TRBV5-4 to TRBJ1-2; D is ambiguous. Trimming stripped 0 bases from V and 2 bases from J, with 5 bases between. CDR3 length: 13 amino acids. Germline V gene data show CDR1 as SGHNT and CDR2 as YYREEE (reference sequence). CDR3 region: CASSLEQNYGYTF. CDR3 nucleotide sequence: TGTGCCAGCAGCTTGGAACAGAACTATGGCTACACCTTC.

This clonotype was seen more than once but under ten times. This chain joins TRBV4-3 and TRBJ1-2; no clear D. Germline V gene data show CDR1 as LGHNA and CDR2 as YSLEER. Deletions cut 4 bases from V and 3 bases from J, with 15 bases between. The CDR3 consists of 15 residues. Written as DNA, the CDR3 is TGCGCCAGCAGCCCGCGGGCCCACGTCGACTATGGCTACACCTTC. Translated, it gives CASSPRAHVDYGYTF.

This clonotype was detected a few times. This rearrangement joins TRBV7-8 to TRBJ2-1; TRBD2 matches 14 bases. This CDR3 is built from 15 residues. Germline loops: CDR1 SGHVS, CDR2 FQNEAQ. J gave up 4 bases and V 6 bases, and 2 bases lay outside the gene matches. The CDR3 coding sequence is TGTGCCAGCAGGACTAGCGGGAGGGGATACAATGAGCAGTTCTTC. Residues: CASRTSGRGYNEQFF.

The chain has TRBV12-3 or TRBV12-4 and TRBJ2-1; D not resolved. The CDR3 spans 13 residues. V shed 2 bases and J shed 4 bases, with 6 bases lying between them. CDR3 loop: CASSLQRYNEQFF. The CDR3 DNA reads as TGTGCCAGCAGTTTACAGCGATACAATGAGCAGTTCTTC.

In this sample, this clonotype turned up many times. The chain recombines TRBV7-3 with TRBJ2-2; 7 nucleotides align to TRBD1. In germline, CDR1 is SGHTA, CDR2 FQGTGA. Losses at the gene ends were 5 bases for V and 4 bases for J; bases not matched to a gene: 13. The CDR3 covers 17 residues. The CDR3 sequence: CASSPPGGAGGTGELFF. The CDR3 DNA reads TGTGCCAGCAGCCCCCCCGGTGGGGCAGGGGGCACCGGGGAGCTGTTTTTT.